The next 4 T cell receptor beta chains were all read from a single sample in a study of blood T cells in healthy people across ages. Sample-barcoded 5' priming and a J-beta primer mix drove a second PCR of 7 to 11 cycles. One entry per CDR3 protein results from TCRdb running MiXCR on the 5' RACE reads. The data hold around 750,000 distinct CDR3 sequences, with about 53% observed a single time. Specimen: blood. These receptors were taken from a man older than 75 in good health.

This rearrangement joins TRBV20-1 to TRBJ2-7, with 7 bases aligning to TRBD2. Germline V gives CDR1 DFQATT, CDR2 SNEGSKA (reference sequence). The CDR3 runs 13 residues. Unmatched junction bases numbered 4, after V lost 3 bases and J lost 2 bases. CDR3 coding DNA: TGCAGTGCTAGTCCCCTAGCGGCCTACGAGCAGTACTTC. This translates into CSASPLAAYEQYF.

The chain employs TRBV7-3 and TRBJ2-1, with 11 bases that match TRBD1. Trimming removed 6 bases from V and 8 bases from J; junction bases left unmatched: 12. This CDR3 contains 16 residues. Germline V gene lookup returns CDR1 SGHTA and CDR2 FQGTGA. The CDR3, as DNA: TGTGCCAGCAGTTTAGTGGGGACAGGGGGAATTGATGAGCAGTTCTTC. It translates to CASSLVGTGGIDEQFF.

The chain combines TRBV21-1 with TRBJ1-5; the table calls TRBD1, which could not be checked here. TRBV21-1 is a recognized pseudogene. The length of the CDR3 is 20 residues. The CDR3 DNA sequence: TGTGCCAGCAGCAAGATCTTCCCCTTGGACAGGGGATGTTTGGATCAGCCCCAGCATTTT. Amino acids: CASSKIFPLDRGCLDQPQHF.

The chain carries TRBV24-1 and TRBJ2-2; 8 positions agree with TRBD1. This CDR3 is 16 amino acids long. CDR1 and CDR2 (germline): KGHDR, SFDVKD. V lost 3 bases, J lost 5 bases, and 7 bases stayed unmatched. As DNA, the CDR3 is TGTGCCACCAGTGATCCTCAGGGGGCCTTTACCGGGGAGCTGTTTTTT. Its translation: CATSDPQGAFTGELFF.